This TCR beta chain is drawn from a study of T cell responses to AZD1222 COVID-19 vaccine. The data were produced by immunoSEQ multiplex PCR, yet TCRdb's version contains in-frame clones alone and is incomplete. This sample has 100,000 to 130,000 clones, with approximately 89% found just once. CDR3 length: 15 residues. Looked up from germline, CDR1 is SGHAT and CDR2 is FQDESV (reference sequence). After removal of 2 bases from V and 7 bases from J, the junction contained 5 bases not matched to a gene. The chain joins TRBV11-1 to TRBJ2-1; 10 positions match TRBD1. This receptor was taken from an adult in good health. Material: peripheral blood, obtained on day 0 of MenACWY control vaccination. CDR3 in amino acids: CASSLSRDRGNEQFF. The CDR3 bases are TGTGCCAGCAGCTTATCCCGGGACAGGGGAAATGAGCAGTTCTTC.